These 4 T cell receptor beta chains originate from one sample sequenced in a study of T cell repertoires in cytomegalovirus infection. In TCRdb, the reads were re-called with MiXCR into one record per CDR3 protein. The profile shows a few hundred thousand distinct CDR3 sequences, roughly 9.5% of them singletons. The sequencing sample was made of PBMCs. All receptors derive from a human donor in good health (CMV status not recorded). Some clones in this sample may be carry-over from other donors' samples.

The V and J genes are TRBV6-2 or TRBV6-3 and TRBJ2-5; TRBD2 is a possible D gene (6 bases). The CDR3 runs 14 residues. V gave up 6 bases and J gave up 4 bases, with 15 bases separating them. The germline CDR1 and CDR2 sequences are MNHEY and SVGEGT. As DNA, the CDR3 is TGTGCCAGCAGCGAACGCGGGGTCCGAGAGACCCAGTACTTC. It yields the protein CASSERGVRETQYF.

Details on this clonotype: A much larger clone lies one base from this, so it may be a read error. This rearrangement joins TRBV19 to TRBJ1-1, with D hard to call. The CDR3 spans 16 residues. V gave up 11 bases and J gave up 1 base, with 23 bases separating them. CDR1 and CDR2 from the germline V gene are LNHDA and SQIVND (reference sequence). This CDR3 is CAGPPGPSLGNTEAFF. In DNA, the CDR3 is TGTGCCGGCCCGCCCGGGCCGTCGCTGGGGAACACTGAAGCTTTCTTT. Variable domain in full (rest from reference TRBV19 and TRBJ1-1): DGGITQSPKYLFRKEGQNVTLSCEQNLNHDAMYWYRQDPGQGLRLIYYSQIVNDFQKGDIAEGYSVSREKKESFPLTVTSAQKNPTAFYLCAGPPGPSLGNTEAFFGQGTRLTVV.

V and J are TRBV19 and TRBJ2-5; tentative D call: TRBD2 (5 bases). CDR3 length: 12 amino acids. V lost 3 bases, J lost 4 bases, and 6 bases lay in between. CDR1 and CDR2 (germline): LNHDA, SQIVND (reference sequence). Here the CDR3 reads CASSIRGETQYF. The CDR3 DNA reads TGTGCCAGTAGTATTCGGGGAGAGACCCAGTACTTC. Full variable domain (missing parts from reference TRBV19 and TRBJ2-5): DGGITQSPKYLFRKEGQNVTLSCEQNLNHDAMYWYRQDPGQGLRLIYYSQIVNDFQKGDIAEGYSVSREKKESFPLTVTSAQKNPTAFYLCASSIRGETQYFGPGTRLLVL.

A few counts support this clonotype. The rearrangement uses TRBV6-1 and TRBJ1-2; the D gene is possibly TRBD1 (5 bases). Germline-derived CDR1 and CDR2 are MNHNS and SASEGT. Trimming stripped 3 bases from V and 8 bases from J, with 13 bases between. CDR3 length equals 13 residues. Written as DNA, the CDR3 is TGTGCCAGCAGTGAGGTGGCGGGGGGAGGCTACACCTTC. It yields the protein CASSEVAGGGYTF.